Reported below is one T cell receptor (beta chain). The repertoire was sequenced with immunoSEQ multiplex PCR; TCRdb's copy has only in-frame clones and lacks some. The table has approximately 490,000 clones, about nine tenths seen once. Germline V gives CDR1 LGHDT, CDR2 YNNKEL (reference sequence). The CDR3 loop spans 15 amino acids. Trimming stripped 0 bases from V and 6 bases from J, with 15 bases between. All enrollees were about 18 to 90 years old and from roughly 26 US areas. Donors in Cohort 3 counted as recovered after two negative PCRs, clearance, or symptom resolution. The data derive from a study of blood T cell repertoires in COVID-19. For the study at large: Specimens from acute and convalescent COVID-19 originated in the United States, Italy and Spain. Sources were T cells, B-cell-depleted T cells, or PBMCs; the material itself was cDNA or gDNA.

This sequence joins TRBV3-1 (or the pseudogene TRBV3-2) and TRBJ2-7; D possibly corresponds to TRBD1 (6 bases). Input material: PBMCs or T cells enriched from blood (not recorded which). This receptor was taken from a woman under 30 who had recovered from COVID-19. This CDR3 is CASSQDRQGLGEQYF. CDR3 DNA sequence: TGTGCCAGCAGCCAAGATCGGCAGGGGCTCGGCGAGCAGTACTTC.